This T cell receptor beta chain came from a study of shared clonotypes between healthy human individuals. Findings and limits, study-wide: Estimated richness was generally greater in naive than memory subsets.

The CD4+ fraction was divided into a CD45RA+ naive subset and a CD45RA-negative memory subset. Turning to this clone: Its antigen remains unidentified.

Deep-level settings were used for running the assay. Libraries were prepared by immunoSEQ multiplex PCR; TCRdb keeps only in-frame clonotypes and omits some of them. The sample yields around 1.6 million clones, under 99% seen once. CDR1 is SGHTA and CDR2 is FQGTGA in the germline V gene. The CDR3 extends over 14 amino acids. The V gene lost 4 bases and the J gene lost 6 bases, with 16 bases spanning the gap. The receptor was derived from a man under 40 in good health. The rearrangement joins TRBV7-3 to TRBJ2-7, with D perhaps matching TRBD1 (5 bases). The sample taken for sequencing was naive CD4+ T cells sorted from blood. Subset reported: CD45RA+ positively selected. The CDR3 region has the DNA TGTGCCAGCAGCTCTCAGGGTATGGTCGGCGAGCAGTACTTC. This gives the protein CASSSQGMVGEQYF.